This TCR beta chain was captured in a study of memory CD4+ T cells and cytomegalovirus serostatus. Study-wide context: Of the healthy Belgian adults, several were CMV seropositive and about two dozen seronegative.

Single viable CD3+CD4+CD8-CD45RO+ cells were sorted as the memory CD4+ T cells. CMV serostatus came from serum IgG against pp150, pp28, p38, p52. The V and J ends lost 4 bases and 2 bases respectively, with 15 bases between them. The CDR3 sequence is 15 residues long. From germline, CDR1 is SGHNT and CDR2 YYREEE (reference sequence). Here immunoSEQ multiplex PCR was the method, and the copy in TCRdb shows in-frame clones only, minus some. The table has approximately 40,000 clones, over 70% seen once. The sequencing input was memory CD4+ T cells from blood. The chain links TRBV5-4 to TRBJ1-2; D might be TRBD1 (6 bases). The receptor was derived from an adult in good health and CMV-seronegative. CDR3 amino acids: CASSPRGQGNYGYTF. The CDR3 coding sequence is TGTGCCAGCAGCCCTCGGGGACAAGGGAACTATGGCTACACCTTC.